These 27 T cell receptor beta chains share one sample of origin, sequenced in a study of beta chain features in type 1 diabetes. TCRB transcripts that were expressed got sequenced, as all of the isolated RNA had been reverse transcribed. TCRdb keeps only in-frame clones here, not all; method: immunoSEQ multiplex PCR. In the table there are around 250,000 clones, around 14% of which are singletons. Study outcomes and limitations: There was a moderate but significant shortening of TCRB CDR3s in all four CD4+ subsets of Type 1 diabetes patients.

Which antigens these TCRs recognize remains unknown. Material: naive CD4+ T cells from blood. These TCRs come from a man aged 25-45 years with type 1 diabetes.

Details on this clone: This specimen includes other DNA sequences encoding the same CDR3. The rearrangement joins TRBV5-1 to TRBJ1-5; D is ambiguous. Trimming took off 0 bases at V and 0 bases at J, with 4 bases between the two ends. CDR1 is SGHRS and CDR2 is YFSETQ in the germline V gene. CDR3 length: 14 residues. The chain's CDR3 is CASSLDSSNQPQHF. Here the CDR3 DNA reads TGCGCCAGCAGCTTGGACAGTAGCAATCAGCCCCAGCATTTT.

Comments on this clone: One end of the junction is discordant with germline, which a read error may explain. The genes are TRBV6-1 and TRBJ1-1; D gene ambiguous. Germline V gene lookup returns CDR1 MNHNS and CDR2 SASEGT. The CDR3 contains 13 residues. The CDR3 sequence: CASSENRNSEAFF. CDR3 coding DNA: TGTGCCAGCAGTGAAAACCGTAACAGTGAAGCTTTCTTT.

This clone was detected a few times. The chain carries TRBV29-1 and TRBJ2-1; a weak D match, TRBD2 (6 bases). Germline V gives CDR1 SQVTM, CDR2 ANQGSEA. Trimming shortened V by 6 bases and J by 12 bases, and 15 bases separated the two germline ends. This CDR3 has 11 amino acids. DNA of the CDR3: TGCAGCGTCGAGACTAGAAGGGTGCAGTTCTTC. Residues: CSVETRRVQFF.

The chain has TRBV30 and TRBJ2-7; 8 bases are a match to TRBD2. The J segment lost 3 bases and the V segment lost 6 bases, leaving 4 bases of the junction unmatched. The CDR3 is 12 amino acids. Germline values: CDR1 GTSNPN, CDR2 SVGIG (reference sequence). CDR3 coding DNA: TGTGCCTGCACTAGCGGCCACTACGAGCAGTACTTC. Translated, it gives CACTSGHYEQYF.

The rearrangement uses TRBV29-1 and TRBJ1-1; 12 bases agree with TRBD1. The ends lost 4 bases at V and 4 bases at J; junction bases unmatched: 4. The length of the CDR3 is 14 residues. Germline V gene data show CDR1 as SQVTM and CDR2 as ANQGSEA. The CDR3, as DNA: TGCAGCGTTGGTACGGGACAGGGGGCCACTGAAGCTTTCTTT. Translation gives CSVGTGQGATEAFF.

This chain joins TRBV11-2 and TRBJ2-3; 10 nucleotides align to TRBD1. The CDR3 is 15 amino acids. Germline CDR1 and CDR2: SGHAT and FQNNGV. Germline trimming cut 5 bases from V and 4 bases from J; bases unmatched to any gene: 6. In DNA, the CDR3 is TGTGCCAGCAGCGTCGACAGGGGGCCCCCAGATACGCAGTATTTT. Amino acid sequence: CASSVDRGPPDTQYF.

The chain carries TRBV29-1 and TRBJ1-2; D is unclear. The CDR3 loop spans 13 amino acids. Germline lookup yields CDR1 SQVTM and CDR2 ANQGSEA. The ends were cut back, 3 bases at V and 7 bases at J, with 15 bases in the middle. The CDR3 sequence is CSVDRHGDGGYTF. The CDR3 region has the DNA TGCAGCGTTGACCGGCACGGAGACGGTGGCTACACCTTC.

This clone was seen only a few times. The J gene is TRBJ2-5, the V gene TRBV18; 9 nucleotides align to TRBD2. Germline CDR1 reads KGHSH; CDR2 reads LQKENI. The ends lost 8 bases at V and 1 base at J; junction bases unmatched: 11. The CDR3 contains 16 residues. The CDR3: CASPPSGINSQETQYF. In nucleotides, the CDR3 is TGTGCCAGCCCTCCTAGCGGGATCAACTCCCAAGAGACCCAGTACTTC.

The chain links TRBV7-2 to TRBJ1-2; D is uncertain. CDR1 is SGHTA and CDR2 is FQGNSA in the germline V gene. This CDR3 contains 17 residues. V was cut by 2 bases and J by 0 bases, with 16 bases left in between. CDR3 nucleotides: TGTGCCAGCAGCTTACCGGGAGGGTTTGTCTCTAACTATGGCTACACCTTC. This translates into CASSLPGGFVSNYGYTF. The variable domain in full, completed from reference TRBV7-2 and TRBJ1-2, reads GAGVSQSPSNKVTEKGKDVELRCDPISGHTALYWYRQSLGQGLEFLIYFQGNSAPDKSGLPSDRFSAERTGGSVSTLTIQRTQQEDSAVYLCASSLPGGFVSNYGYTFGSGTRLTVV.

The genes are TRBV6-5 and TRBJ2-2; D is perhaps TRBD1 (6 bases). This CDR3 spans 15 amino acids. CDR1 and CDR2 (germline): MNHEY, SVGAGI. Trimming removed 6 bases at V and 4 bases at J, with 15 bases between. CDR3 sequence reads: CASSLQGVPTGELFF. In DNA form, the CDR3 reads TGTGCCAGCAGCCTACAGGGTGTTCCCACCGGGGAGCTGTTTTTT.

This chain joins TRBV7-9 and TRBJ2-3; tentative D call: TRBD2 (6 bases). The CDR3 has 14 residues. Trimming pared 5 bases from V and 0 bases from J, leaving 9 bases between. The germline V gene encodes CDR1 SEHNR and CDR2 FQNEAQ (reference sequence). In nucleotides, the CDR3 is TGTGCCAGCAGCCCCGCGGGGAGCACAGATACGCAGTATTTT. Its protein is CASSPAGSTDTQYF.

This chain links TRBV5-1 with TRBJ2-5; TRBD1 aligns across 7 bases. V gave up 6 bases and J gave up 0 bases; unmatched junction bases: 5. Looked up from germline, CDR1 is SGHRS and CDR2 is YFSETQ. The CDR3 loop spans 14 amino acids. CDR3 sequence: CASNRQGNQETQYF. DNA for the CDR3: TGCGCCAGCAACAGACAGGGCAACCAAGAGACCCAGTACTTC.

The V and J genes are TRBV6-5 and TRBJ1-1, with no clear D. Trimming cost V 5 bases and J 4 bases, with 11 bases left between them. The CDR3 is 13 residues long. Germline V gene data show CDR1 as MNHEY and CDR2 as SVGAGI. The CDR3 nucleotides read TGTGCCAGCAGTCGAGGGTCCCCCACTGAAGCTTTCTTT. This sequence encodes CASSRGSPTEAFF.

The rearrangement uses TRBV5-4 and TRBJ2-5; D perhaps matches TRBD1 (5 bases). The V gene's germline CDR1 is SGHNT and CDR2 YYREEE (reference sequence). The CDR3 is 14 amino acids. V lost 4 bases to trimming and J lost 5 bases, with 15 bases between them. The CDR3: CASSAQGATETQYF. The CDR3 region has the DNA TGTGCCAGCAGCGCACAAGGGGCTACGGAGACCCAGTACTTC.

This clone came up a few times. CDR3 bases: TGCAGCGTTGGGGGGACAGGGGGCGCGTATCGGGACACCGGGGAGCTGTTTTTT. Its protein product is CSVGGTGGAYRDTGELFF. The chain carries TRBV29-1 and TRBJ2-2, with 12 bases fitting TRBD1. V lost 4 bases, J lost 3 bases, and 12 bases stayed unmatched. Per germline, CDR1 SQVTM and CDR2 ANQGSEA. The CDR3 is made up of 18 amino acids.

As concerns this clone: Other DNA sequences in this sample translate to the same CDR3. The chain combines TRBV29-1 with TRBJ1-1; perhaps TRBD1 as D (6 bases). V was trimmed by 1 base and J by 5 bases, leaving 11 bases between them. The germline V gene encodes CDR1 SQVTM and CDR2 ANQGSEA. CDR3 size: 13 residues. CDR3 bases: TGCAGCGTTGAAGGGACAGAGGGAACTGAAGCTTTCTTT. This encodes CSVEGTEGTEAFF.

The rearrangement links TRBV29-1 to TRBJ2-3; D uncertain. The length of the CDR3 is 16 residues. Trimming removed 3 bases at V and 4 bases at J, with 20 bases between. Germline CDR1 and CDR2: SQVTM and ANQGSEA. DNA for the CDR3: TGCAGCGTTGAGGCGGTTCTCCACCCTATTCCAGATACGCAGTATTTT. Its protein product is CSVEAVLHPIPDTQYF.

This clone has more than one count but fewer than ten. The rearrangement links TRBV29-1 to TRBJ2-7; 12 bases agree with TRBD2. The V gene end was trimmed by 6 bases and the J gene end by 6 bases; junction bases not matched to a gene: 3. The CDR3 loop spans 12 amino acids. The germline CDR1 and CDR2 sequences are SQVTM and ANQGSEA. This CDR3 reads CSVGLAGSEQYF. The CDR3 coding sequence is TGCAGCGTCGGACTAGCGGGATCCGAGCAGTACTTC.

The J gene is TRBJ2-3, the V gene TRBV7-9; D unclear. Trimming cost V 4 bases and J 2 bases, with 7 bases left between them. The germline gives CDR1 SEHNR, CDR2 FQNEAQ (reference sequence). The CDR3 is made up of 13 amino acids. The CDR3 spells CASSWATTDTQYF. The CDR3 DNA reads as TGTGCCAGCAGCTGGGCTACCACAGATACGCAGTATTTT.

The J gene is TRBJ1-2, the V gene TRBV5-1; 8 positions match TRBD1. The J segment lost 4 bases and the V segment lost 0 bases, leaving 11 bases of the junction unmatched. The CDR3 sequence is 17 residues long. Per the germline V gene, CDR1 is SGHRS and CDR2 is YFSETQ. DNA for the CDR3: TGCGCCAGCAGCTTGGGATTTTCGGGACAGGATTCCTATGGCTACACCTTC. Protein: CASSLGFSGQDSYGYTF.

V gene TRBV10-3 combines with J gene TRBJ2-4, with TRBD2 matching over 7 bases. V gave up 0 bases and J gave up 0 bases; unmatched junction bases: 11. The CDR3 covers 19 residues. Germline V CDR1 and CDR2: ENHRY, SYGVKD. CDR3 in amino acids: CAISESDGGDYRAKNIQYF. The CDR3 DNA follows: TGTGCCATCAGTGAGTCGGATGGAGGGGACTACAGAGCCAAAAACATTCAGTACTTC.

This clone came up a few times. The rearrangement joins TRBV15 to TRBJ2-1, with 10 nucleotides matching TRBD2. The CDR3 loop spans 16 amino acids. J lost 7 bases, V lost 4 bases, and 10 bases had no gene match. Germline assignment: CDR1 LNHNV and CDR2 YYDKDF (reference sequence). CDR3 region: CATSISGRAGLNEQFF. CDR3 DNA sequence: TGTGCCACCAGCATAAGCGGGAGGGCCGGATTAAATGAGCAGTTCTTC.

J is TRBJ1-2 and V is TRBV7-9, with D perhaps matching TRBD1 (5 bases). Trimming stripped 4 bases from V and 2 bases from J, with 11 bases between. Looked up from germline, CDR1 is SEHNR and CDR2 is FQNEAQ (reference sequence). The CDR3 is made up of 14 amino acids. This CDR3 reads CASSSSDRNYGYTF. The CDR3 DNA reads TGTGCCAGCAGCTCCTCAGACAGAAACTATGGCTACACCTTC. The variable domain in full, completed from reference TRBV7-9 and TRBJ1-2, reads DTGVSQNPRHKITKRGQNVTFRCDPISEHNRLYWYRQTLGQGPEFLTYFQNEAQLEKSRLLSDRFSAERPKGSFSTLEIQRTEQGDSAMYLCASSSSDRNYGYTFGSGTRLTVV.

The rearrangement links TRBV11-2 to TRBJ2-1; 12 bases fit TRBD1. After removal of 5 bases from V and 7 bases from J, the junction contained 3 bases not matched to a gene. The germline V gene encodes CDR1 SGHAT and CDR2 FQNNGV. The CDR3 has 14 amino acids. CDR3 residues: CASSQGQGANEQFF. In DNA, the CDR3 is TGTGCCAGCAGCCAGGGACAGGGGGCGAATGAGCAGTTCTTC. The entire variable domain, with the rest obtained from reference TRBV11-2 and TRBJ2-1, is as follows: EAGVAQSPRYKIIEKRQSVAFWCNPISGHATLYWYQQILGQGPKLLIQFQNNGVVDDSQLPKDRFSAERLKGVDSTLKIQPAKLEDSAVYLCASSQGQGANEQFFGPGTRLTVL.

The chain has TRBV7-9 and TRBJ2-2, with D hard to call. V lost 1 base, J lost 6 bases, and 6 bases lay in between. Germline V CDR1 and CDR2: SEHNR, FQNEAQ (reference sequence). The CDR3 covers 13 residues. DNA for the CDR3: TGTGCCAGCAGCTTAGAAGGAGCCGGGGAGCTGTTTTTT. It is translated as CASSLEGAGELFF.

The chain joins TRBV30 to TRBJ1-1, with unresolved D. The CDR3 contains 13 residues. Per germline, CDR1 GTSNPN and CDR2 SVGIG (reference sequence). The V gene lost 3 bases and the J gene lost 1 base, with 9 bases spanning the gap. This CDR3 reads CAWSPHGNTEAFF. CDR3 in DNA: TGTGCCTGGAGCCCCCACGGGAACACTGAAGCTTTCTTT.

V is TRBV5-1 and J is TRBJ1-2; 8 bases fit TRBD1. V lost 4 bases, J lost 6 bases, and 14 bases stayed unmatched. Germline CDR1 is SGHRS and CDR2 is YFSETQ. The CDR3 spans 16 residues. As DNA, the CDR3 is TGCGCCAGCAGCCTTACCGGGACAGGCTATGGGGATGGCTACACCTTC. Translated, it gives CASSLTGTGYGDGYTF.